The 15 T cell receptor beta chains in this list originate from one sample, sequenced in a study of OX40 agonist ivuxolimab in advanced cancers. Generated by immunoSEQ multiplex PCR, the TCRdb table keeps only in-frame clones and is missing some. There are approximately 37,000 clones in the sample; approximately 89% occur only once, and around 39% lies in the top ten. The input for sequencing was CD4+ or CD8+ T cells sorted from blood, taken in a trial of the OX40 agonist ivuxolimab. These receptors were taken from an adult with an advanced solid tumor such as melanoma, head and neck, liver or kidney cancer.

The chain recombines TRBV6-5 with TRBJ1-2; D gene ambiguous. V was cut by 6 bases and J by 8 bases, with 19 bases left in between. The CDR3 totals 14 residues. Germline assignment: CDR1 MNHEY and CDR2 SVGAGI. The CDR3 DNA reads TGTGCCAGCAGCCCCACACAATGGGGATGGGGCTACACCTTC. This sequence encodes CASSPTQWGWGYTF.

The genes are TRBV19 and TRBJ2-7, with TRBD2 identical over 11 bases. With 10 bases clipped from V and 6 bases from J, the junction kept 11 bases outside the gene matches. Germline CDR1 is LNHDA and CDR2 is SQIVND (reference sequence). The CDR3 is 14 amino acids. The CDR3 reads CATTPLAGGSEQYF. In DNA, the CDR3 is TGTGCCACCACCCCCCTAGCGGGGGGATCCGAGCAGTACTTC.

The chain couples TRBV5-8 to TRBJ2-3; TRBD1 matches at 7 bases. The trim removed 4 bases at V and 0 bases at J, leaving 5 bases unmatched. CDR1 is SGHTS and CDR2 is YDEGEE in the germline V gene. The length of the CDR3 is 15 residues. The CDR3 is CASSRRDSSTDTQYF. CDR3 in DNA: TGTGCCAGCAGCCGCCGGGACAGTAGCACAGATACGCAGTATTTT.

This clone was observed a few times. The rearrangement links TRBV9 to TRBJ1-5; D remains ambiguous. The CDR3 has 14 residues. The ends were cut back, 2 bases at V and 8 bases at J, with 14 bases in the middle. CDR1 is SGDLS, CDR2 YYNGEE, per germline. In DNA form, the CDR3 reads TGTGCCAGCAGCGTCGGGGATCTGCAGGAGCCCCAGCATTTT. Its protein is CASSVGDLQEPQHF.

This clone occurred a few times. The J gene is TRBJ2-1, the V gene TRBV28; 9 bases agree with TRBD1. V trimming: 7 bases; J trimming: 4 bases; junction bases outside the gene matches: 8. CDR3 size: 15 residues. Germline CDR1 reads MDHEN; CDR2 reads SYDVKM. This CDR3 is CASIPGTGRYNEQFF. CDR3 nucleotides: TGTGCCAGCATCCCCGGGACAGGGAGGTACAATGAGCAGTTCTTC.

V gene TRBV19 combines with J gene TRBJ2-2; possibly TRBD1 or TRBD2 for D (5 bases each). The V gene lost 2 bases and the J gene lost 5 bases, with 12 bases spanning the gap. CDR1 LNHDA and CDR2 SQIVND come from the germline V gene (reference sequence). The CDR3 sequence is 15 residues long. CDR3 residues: CASSIFSEGTGELFF. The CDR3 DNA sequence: TGTGCCAGTAGTATATTTAGCGAGGGGACCGGGGAGCTGTTTTTT.

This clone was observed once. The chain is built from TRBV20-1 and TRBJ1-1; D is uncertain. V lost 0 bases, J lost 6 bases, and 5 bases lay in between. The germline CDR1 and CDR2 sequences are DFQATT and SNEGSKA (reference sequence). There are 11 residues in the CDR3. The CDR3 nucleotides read TGCAGTGCTAGAGAAGGTCCTGAAGCTTTCTTT. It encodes CSAREGPEAFF.

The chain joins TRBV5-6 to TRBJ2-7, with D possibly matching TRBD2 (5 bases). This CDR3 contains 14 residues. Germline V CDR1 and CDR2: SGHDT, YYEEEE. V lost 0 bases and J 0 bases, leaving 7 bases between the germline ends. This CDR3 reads CASSLAGTSYEQYF. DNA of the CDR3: TGTGCCAGCAGCTTGGCGGGAACCTCCTACGAGCAGTACTTC.

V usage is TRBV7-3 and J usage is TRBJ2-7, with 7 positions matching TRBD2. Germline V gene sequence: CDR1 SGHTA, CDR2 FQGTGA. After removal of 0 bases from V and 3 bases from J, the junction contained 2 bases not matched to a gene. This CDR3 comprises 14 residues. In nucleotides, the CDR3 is TGTGCCAGCAGCTTAACCTCGGGGGGCTACGAGCAGTACTTC. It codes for CASSLTSGGYEQYF. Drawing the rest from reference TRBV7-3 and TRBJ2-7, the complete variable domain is GAGVSQTPSNKVTEKGKYVELRCDPISGHTALYWYRQSLGQGPEFLIYFQGTGAADDSGLPNDRFFAVRPEGSVSTLKIQRTERGDSAVYLCASSLTSGGYEQYFGPGTRLTVT.

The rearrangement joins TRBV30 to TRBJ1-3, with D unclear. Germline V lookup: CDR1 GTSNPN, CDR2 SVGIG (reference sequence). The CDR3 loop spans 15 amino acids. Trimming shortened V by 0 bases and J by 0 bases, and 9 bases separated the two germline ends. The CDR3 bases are TGTGCCTGGAGTGTTTTTGGATTCTCTGGAAACACCATATATTTT. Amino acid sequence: CAWSVFGFSGNTIYF.

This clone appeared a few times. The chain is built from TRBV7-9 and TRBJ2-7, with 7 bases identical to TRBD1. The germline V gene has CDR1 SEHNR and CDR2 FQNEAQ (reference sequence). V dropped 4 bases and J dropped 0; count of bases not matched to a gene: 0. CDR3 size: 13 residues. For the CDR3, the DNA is TGTGCCAGCAGCTGGGACAGCTCCTACGAGCAGTACTTC. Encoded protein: CASSWDSSYEQYF.

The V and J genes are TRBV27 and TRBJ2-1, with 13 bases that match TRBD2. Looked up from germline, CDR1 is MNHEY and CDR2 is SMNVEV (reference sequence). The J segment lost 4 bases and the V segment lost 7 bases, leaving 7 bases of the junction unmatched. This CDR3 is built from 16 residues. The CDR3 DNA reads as TGTGCCAGCAATTTGCAGACTAGCGGGAGGTACAATGAGCAGTTCTTC. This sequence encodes CASNLQTSGRYNEQFF.

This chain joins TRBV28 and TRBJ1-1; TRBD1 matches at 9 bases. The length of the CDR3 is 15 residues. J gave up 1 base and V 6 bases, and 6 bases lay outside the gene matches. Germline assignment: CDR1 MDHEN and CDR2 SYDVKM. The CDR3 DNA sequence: TGTGCCAGCAGATGGACAGGGGACTGGAACACTGAAGCTTTCTTT. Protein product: CASRWTGDWNTEAFF. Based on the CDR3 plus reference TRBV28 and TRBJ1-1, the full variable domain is DVKVTQSSRYLVKRTGEKVFLECVQDMDHENMFWYRQDPGLGLRLIYFSYDVKMKEKGDIPEGYSVSREKKERFSLILESASTNQTSMYLCASRWTGDWNTEAFFGQGTRLTVV.

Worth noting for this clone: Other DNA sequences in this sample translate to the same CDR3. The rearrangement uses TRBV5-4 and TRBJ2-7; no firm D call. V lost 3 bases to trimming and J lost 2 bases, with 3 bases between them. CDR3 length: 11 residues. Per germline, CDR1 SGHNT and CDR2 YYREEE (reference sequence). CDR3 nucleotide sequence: TGTGCCAGCAGCTCAGCCTACGAGCAGTACTTC. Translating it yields CASSSAYEQYF.

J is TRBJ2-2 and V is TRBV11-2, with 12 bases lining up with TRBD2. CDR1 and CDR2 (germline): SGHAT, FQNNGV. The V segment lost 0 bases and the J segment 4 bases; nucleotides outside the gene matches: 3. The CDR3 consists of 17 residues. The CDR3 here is CASSLDPSGGATGELFF. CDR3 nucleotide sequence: TGTGCCAGCAGCTTAGATCCTAGCGGGGGGGCCACCGGGGAGCTGTTTTTT.